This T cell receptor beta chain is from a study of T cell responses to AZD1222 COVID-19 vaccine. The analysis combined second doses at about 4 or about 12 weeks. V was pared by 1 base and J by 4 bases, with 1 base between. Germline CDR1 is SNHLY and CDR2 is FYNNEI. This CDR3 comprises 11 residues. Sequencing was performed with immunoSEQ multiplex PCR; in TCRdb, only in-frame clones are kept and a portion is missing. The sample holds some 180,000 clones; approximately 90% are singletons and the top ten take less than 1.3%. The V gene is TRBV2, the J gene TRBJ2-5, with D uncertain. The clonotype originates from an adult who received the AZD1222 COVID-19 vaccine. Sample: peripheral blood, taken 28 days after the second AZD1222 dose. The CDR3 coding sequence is TGTGCCAGCAGTGAAGTAGAGACCCAGTACTTC. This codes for CASSEVETQYF.